This T cell receptor beta chain comes out of a study of blood T cells in healthy people across ages. For the study at large: About one barcoded beta molecule per two T cells came from capture by template switching.

Using a J-beta primer mix together with a sample-barcoded 5' primer, a second PCR was run for roughly 6 to 12 cycles. Researchers report that each sample yielded at least 2.5 million CDR3-containing paired-end reads. TCRdb called the 5' RACE reads again in MiXCR, with one record for every CDR3 protein. The table has hundreds of thousands of distinct CDR3 sequences, about 61% seen once. This clonotype was recorded once. What it binds is unknown. The study's findings and limits: Compared with aged donors, long-lived donors showed fewer expanded clones, suggesting selection.

The clonotype comes from a man aged 40-49 years in good health. The sample taken for sequencing was blood.

The CDR3 sequence is CASSQREDNQPQHF. The CDR3, as DNA: TGTGCCAGCAGCCAGAGGGAAGACAATCAGCCCCAGCATTTT. J is TRBJ1-5 and V is TRBV3-1; unclear D gene. The CDR3 runs to 14 residues. Germline CDR1 LGHDT, CDR2 YNNKEL (reference sequence). The V gene lost 3 bases and the J gene lost 3 bases, with 9 bases spanning the gap.